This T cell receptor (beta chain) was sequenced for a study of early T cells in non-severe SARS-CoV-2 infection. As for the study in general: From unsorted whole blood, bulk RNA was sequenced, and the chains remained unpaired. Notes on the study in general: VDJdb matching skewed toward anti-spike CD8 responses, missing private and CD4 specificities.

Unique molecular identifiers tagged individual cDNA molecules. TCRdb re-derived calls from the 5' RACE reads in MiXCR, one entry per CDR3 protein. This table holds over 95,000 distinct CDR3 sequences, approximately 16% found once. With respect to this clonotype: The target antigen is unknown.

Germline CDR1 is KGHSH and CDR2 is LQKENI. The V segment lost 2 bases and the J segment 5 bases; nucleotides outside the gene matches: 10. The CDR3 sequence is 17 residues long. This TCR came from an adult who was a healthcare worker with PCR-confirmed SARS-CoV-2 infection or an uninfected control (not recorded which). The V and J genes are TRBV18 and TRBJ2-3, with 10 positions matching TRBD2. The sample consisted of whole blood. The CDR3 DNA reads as TGTGCCAGCTCACCATTCGGCCTAGCGGGAGTAGGAGATACGCAGTATTTT. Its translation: CASSPFGLAGVGDTQYF.